The 23 T cell receptor beta chains below come from one sample, sequenced in a study of T-cell reconstitution after alpha-beta-depleted transplantation in children. For TCRbeta, the library was prepared with unique molecular identifiers. One entry per CDR3 protein, called by TCRdb with MiXCR from the PCR reads. The table lists around 340,000 distinct CDR3 sequences, about 14% of them singletons, with approximately 4.2% in the top ten. The material sequenced was PBMCs, taken from the stem cell graft. The receptors were gathered from a human donor who donated a stem cell graft to a child with Fanconi anemia.

The sample holds a few counts of this clonotype. V usage is TRBV3-1 and J usage is TRBJ1-1; TRBD1 matches 7 bases. CDR1 LGHDT and CDR2 YNNKEL come from the germline V gene (reference sequence). The CDR3 runs 13 residues. Trimming at V came to 5 bases and at J to 5 bases, leaving 5 bases not matched to a gene. CDR3 DNA sequence: TGTGCCAGCAGCAGGACAGGTTGGACTGAAGCTTTCTTT. Translated: CASSRTGWTEAFF. Full variable domain (outside the CDR3, taken from reference TRBV3-1 and TRBJ1-1): DTAVSQTPKYLVTQMGNDKSIKCEQNLGHDTMYWYKQDSKKFLKIMFSYNNKELIINETVPNRFSPKSPDKAHLNLHINSLELGDSAVYFCASSRTGWTEAFFGQGTRLTVV.

The rearrangement joins TRBV20-1 to TRBJ2-5; D may be TRBD2 (6 bases). Trimming took off 6 bases at V and 2 bases at J, with 13 bases between the two ends. Germline assignment: CDR1 DFQATT and CDR2 SNEGSKA (reference sequence). There are 13 residues in the CDR3. CDR3 sequence: CSANLGGQETQYF. DNA for the CDR3: TGCAGTGCCAACCTTGGGGGGCAAGAGACCCAGTACTTC.

This clonotype has at least ten counts. CDR3 loop: CASSLMDSGTLSGANVLTF. The CDR3 DNA sequence: TGCGCCAGCAGCTTAATGGACAGCGGGACGCTCTCTGGGGCCAACGTCCTGACTTTC. The rearrangement uses TRBV5-1 and TRBJ2-6; D is perhaps TRBD2 (7 bases). The CDR3 consists of 19 residues. Germline V lookup: CDR1 SGHRS, CDR2 YFSETQ. Trimming took 2 bases from V and 0 from J, leaving 18 bases between them. Full variable domain (rest looked up from reference TRBV5-1 and TRBJ2-6): KAGVTQTPRYLIKTRGQQVTLSCSPISGHRSVSWYQQTPGQGLQFLFEYFSETQRNKGNFPGRFSGRQFSNSRSEMNVSTLELGDSALYLCASSLMDSGTLSGANVLTFGAGSRLTVL.

In this sample, this clonotype turned up many times. This chain joins TRBV6-2 or TRBV6-3 and TRBJ2-2; D assignment may be TRBD1 or TRBD2 (5 bases each). Trimming left V 6 bases short and J 1 base short, with 18 bases between. Germline V CDR1 and CDR2: MNHEY, SVGEGT. This CDR3 spans 17 amino acids. The CDR3: CASSIRGTQLNTGELFF. In DNA form, the CDR3 reads TGTGCCAGCAGCATCCGTGGGACCCAACTGAACACCGGGGAGCTGTTTTTT.

The gene calls are TRBV13 and TRBJ2-1; D is possibly TRBD1 (6 bases). Per germline, CDR1 PRHDT and CDR2 FYEKMQ (reference sequence). Trimming shortened V by 4 bases and J by 4 bases, and 17 bases separated the two germline ends. The CDR3 has 16 residues. This CDR3 is CASSSIGTPEYNEQFF. DNA for the CDR3: TGTGCCAGCAGCTCCATCGGGACACCCGAATACAATGAGCAGTTCTTC.

In its sample, this clonotype was seen many times. The chain employs TRBV28 and TRBJ2-3, with D possibly matching TRBD1 (5 bases). Germline loops: CDR1 MDHEN, CDR2 SYDVKM. V was cut by 4 bases and J by 4 bases, with 12 bases left in between. This CDR3 contains 14 residues. CDR3 sequence reads: CASSSQGPPDTQYF. Written as DNA, the CDR3 is TGTGCCAGCAGTTCGCAGGGTCCCCCAGATACGCAGTATTTT.

This clonotype was detected only a few times. The V call is TRBV9, the J call TRBJ2-1, with D perhaps TRBD1 (5 bases). Germline CDR1 and CDR2: SGDLS and YYNGEE. The CDR3 has 12 residues. Deletions cut 2 bases from V and 7 bases from J, with 7 bases between. DNA of the CDR3: TGTGCCAGCAGCGTCGACAGAAATGAGCAGTTCTTC. The encoded protein is CASSVDRNEQFF.

The genes are TRBV18 and TRBJ1-1, with 11 bases identical to TRBD1. J lost 3 bases, V lost 4 bases, and 7 bases had no gene match. CDR1 and CDR2 (germline): KGHSH, LQKENI. The length of the CDR3 is 16 residues. The CDR3 bases are TGTGCCAGCTCACAACCTGGACAGGGGGCCGACACTGAAGCTTTCTTT. It yields the protein CASSQPGQGADTEAFF.

This clonotype was counted between two and nine times. The J gene is TRBJ2-2, the V gene TRBV6-1, with D perhaps being TRBD1 or TRBD2 (6 bases each). This CDR3 region has 15 residues. Trimming took 5 bases from V and 6 from J, leaving 16 bases between them. The germline CDR1 and CDR2 sequences are MNHNS and SASEGT. CDR3 sequence (DNA): TGTGCCAGCAGTCAACCCAATCGGGGGCCCGGGGAGCTGTTTTTT. Translating it yields CASSQPNRGPGELFF.

This clonotype turned up a few times. V is TRBV25-1 and J is TRBJ2-7; possible D gene TRBD2, 6 bases. This CDR3 comprises 16 residues. CDR1 and CDR2 from the germline V gene are MGHDK and SYGVNS. V lost 3 bases to trimming and J lost 5 bases, with 20 bases between them. CDR3 nucleotides: TGTGCCAGCAGTGATACGGCGGGATCTTACGGGGACGAGCAGTACTTC. This translates into CASSDTAGSYGDEQYF.

This chain joins TRBV29-1 and TRBJ2-5, with 7 nucleotides matching TRBD1. Germline assignment: CDR1 SQVTM and CDR2 ANQGSEA. The CDR3 runs to 11 residues. V was clipped by 6 bases and J by 5 bases; unmatched bases: 3. The CDR3 coding sequence is TGCAGCGTGCCACAGGGGGAGACCCAGTACTTC. Protein sequence: CSVPQGETQYF.

This chain uses TRBV9 with TRBJ1-2; D ambiguous. Germline V gene lookup returns CDR1 SGDLS and CDR2 YYNGEE. The V end was cut by 7 bases, the J end by 8 bases, with 9 bases between. This CDR3 has 10 amino acids. The CDR3 protein is CASGEGGYTF. The CDR3 nucleotides are TGTGCCAGCGGTGAAGGAGGCTACACCTTC.

This clonotype came up many times. The chain has TRBV5-1 and TRBJ2-1, with D unclear. Trimming shortened V by 0 bases and J by 3 bases, and 10 bases separated the two germline ends. The CDR3 sequence is 15 residues long. The germline V gene has CDR1 SGHRS and CDR2 YFSETQ. The CDR3 reads CASSLGQISYNEQFF. The CDR3 nucleotides are TGCGCCAGCAGCTTGGGCCAGATCAGCTACAATGAGCAGTTCTTC.

The chain joins TRBV4-3 to TRBJ1-2; 10 bases match TRBD1. Trimming took 1 base from V and 4 from J; bases not matched to a gene: 3. This CDR3 contains 15 residues. The germline V gene encodes CDR1 LGHNA and CDR2 YSLEER. As DNA, the CDR3 is TGCGCCAGCAGCCAAGCGGGACAGGGGTCCTATGGCTACACCTTC. This sequence encodes CASSQAGQGSYGYTF.

In this sample, this clonotype turned up many times. The chain uses TRBV19 and TRBJ1-1; TRBD1 aligns across 9 bases. The V gene's germline CDR1 is LNHDA and CDR2 SQIVND (reference sequence). CDR3 size: 15 residues. V lost 6 bases and J lost 6; bases outside the gene matches: 11. CDR3 protein: CASRTIWDRVSEAFF. The CDR3 bases are TGTGCCAGTAGAACCATTTGGGACAGGGTTTCTGAAGCTTTCTTT.

This clonotype has only a few counts. This rearrangement joins TRBV5-1 to TRBJ2-6; a weak D match, TRBD2 (6 bases). The germline V gene has CDR1 SGHRS and CDR2 YFSETQ. Trimming pared 6 bases from V and 0 bases from J, leaving 13 bases between. This CDR3 is 16 amino acids long. Written as DNA, the CDR3 is TGCGCCAGCATGGAGGGGCGGGCCTCTGGGGCCAACGTCCTGACTTTC. This encodes CASMEGRASGANVLTF.

This clonotype was recorded a few times. V and J are TRBV10-3 and TRBJ1-1; TRBD1 might be the D (5 bases). The CDR3 length is 13 residues. Germline V lookup: CDR1 ENHRY, CDR2 SYGVKD. Trimming cost V 10 bases and J 5 bases, with 17 bases left between them. The CDR3 sequence is CATGGGRGTEAFF. The CDR3 DNA reads as TGTGCCACGGGCGGGGGAAGAGGAACTGAAGCTTTCTTT.

This chain's CDR3 is CASSLAGLPINNEQFF. The CDR3 DNA follows: TGTGCCAGCAGTTTAGCGGGACTACCAATCAACAATGAGCAGTTCTTC. This chain links TRBV12-3 or TRBV12-4 with TRBJ2-1, with 7 bases lining up with TRBD2. The J segment lost 5 bases and the V segment lost 0 bases, leaving 7 bases of the junction unmatched. This CDR3 contains 16 residues.

This clonotype occurred a few times. V usage is TRBV7-3 and J usage is TRBJ2-1; TRBD1 agrees at 9 bases. Germline CDR1 is SGHTA and CDR2 is FQGTGA. The CDR3 runs to 15 residues. V shed 2 bases and J 5 bases; nucleotides not matched to a gene: 4. CDR3 protein: CASSLGTGIHNEQFF. CDR3 nucleotides: TGTGCCAGCAGCTTAGGGACAGGGATTCACAATGAGCAGTTCTTC.

This clonotype appeared a few times. In DNA form, the CDR3 reads TGCAGTGCTAGCGAGGGGGCGAGGGGTGAAAAACTGTTTTTT. This encodes CSASEGARGEKLFF. V usage is TRBV20-1 and J usage is TRBJ1-4; 7 nucleotides align to TRBD1. V gave up 3 bases and J gave up 7 bases; unmatched junction bases: 8. This CDR3 has 14 residues. CDR1 DFQATT and CDR2 SNEGSKA come from the germline V gene (reference sequence).

As regards this clonotype: A much more abundant neighbour one base away suggests this may be a read error. The chain uses TRBV12-3 or TRBV12-4 and TRBJ2-1; a possible D gene is TRBD2 (5 bases). The CDR3 is made up of 12 amino acids. The germline V and J ends were trimmed by 3 bases and 12 bases, with 12 bases remaining between them. CDR3 loop: CASSFGDRGQFF. The CDR3 DNA is TGTGCCAGCAGTTTCGGAGACCGGGGGCAGTTCTTC.

Many counts were recorded for this clonotype. This rearrangement joins TRBV5-1 to TRBJ2-2; 8 positions agree with TRBD2. The CDR3 totals 16 residues. Germline-derived CDR1 and CDR2 are SGHRS and YFSETQ. After removal of 3 bases from V and 1 base from J, the junction contained 5 bases not matched to a gene. This chain's CDR3 is CASSSLAGMNTGELFF. The CDR3 nucleotides read TGCGCCAGCAGCTCCCTAGCGGGTATGAACACCGGGGAGCTGTTTTTT.

V and J are TRBV7-9 and TRBJ2-7; 9 positions match TRBD1. CDR1 SEHNR and CDR2 FQNEAQ come from the germline V gene (reference sequence). J lost 5 bases, V lost 5 bases, and 16 bases had no gene match. This CDR3 has 17 amino acids. This CDR3 is CASSRLGSGQGSHEQYF. The CDR3 region has the DNA TGTGCCAGCAGCCGGTTGGGGTCGGGACAGGGTTCTCACGAGCAGTACTTC.